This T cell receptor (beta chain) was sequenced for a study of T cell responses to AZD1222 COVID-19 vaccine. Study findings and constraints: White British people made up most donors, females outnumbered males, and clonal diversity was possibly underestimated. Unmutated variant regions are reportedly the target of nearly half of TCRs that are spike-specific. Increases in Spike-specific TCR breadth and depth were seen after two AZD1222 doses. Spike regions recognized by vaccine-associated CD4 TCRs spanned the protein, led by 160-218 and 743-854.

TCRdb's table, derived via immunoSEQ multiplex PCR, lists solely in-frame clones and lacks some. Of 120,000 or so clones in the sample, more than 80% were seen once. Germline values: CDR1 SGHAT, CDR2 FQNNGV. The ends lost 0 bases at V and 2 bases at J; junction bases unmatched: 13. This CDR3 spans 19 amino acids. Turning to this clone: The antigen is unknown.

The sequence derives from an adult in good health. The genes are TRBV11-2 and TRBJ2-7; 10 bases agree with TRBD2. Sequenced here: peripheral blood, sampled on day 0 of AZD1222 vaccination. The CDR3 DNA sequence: TGTGCCAGCAGCTTAGAGGGAAGGCTAGCGGGAGTCCTGCCCTACGAGCAGTACTTC. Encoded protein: CASSLEGRLAGVLPYEQYF.